This TCR beta chain was retrieved from a study of control samples from healthy donors and cancer patients. The method was immunoSEQ multiplex PCR; TCRdb's version includes in-frame clones alone and lacks a portion of them. This table has under 200,000 clones, 85% to 95% appearing once. Germline CDR1 is SGHAT and CDR2 is FQNNGV. The V gene end was trimmed by 5 bases and the J gene end by 4 bases; junction bases not matched to a gene: 10. The CDR3 runs to 17 residues. Sequenced material: blood. The chain couples TRBV11-2 to TRBJ2-1, with 11 bases matching TRBD2. The sequence was obtained from a woman in her thirties or forties in good health. CDR3 region: CASSPRTGLADYNEQFF. CDR3 DNA sequence: TGTGCCAGCAGCCCACGTACGGGACTAGCGGATTACAATGAGCAGTTCTTC.